This section outlines one T cell receptor beta chain sequence together with its context. Germline and junction disagree at one end, which may indicate a read error. This record comes from a study of blood T cell repertoires in COVID-19. The overall study: Samples of COVID-19 (acute and convalescent) were obtained from the United States, Italy and Spain. Sources were T cells, B-cell-depleted T cells, or PBMCs; the material itself was cDNA or gDNA.

Some clones are missing from TCRdb's copy, which holds only in-frame ones; the method was immunoSEQ multiplex PCR. The table has 140,000 to 150,000 clones, about 86% seen once; the top ten hold over 8.5%. CDR3 length: 15 amino acids. Germline values: CDR1 SEHNR, CDR2 FQNEAQ (reference sequence). The material sequenced was peripheral blood. The chain is built from TRBV7-9 and TRBJ1-4, with 8 bases fitting TRBD1. The clonotype comes from a woman in her fifties or sixties with active or convalescent COVID-19. The CDR3 DNA is TGTGCCAGCAGCCTAGCGGCGGGACAGGCTGAAAAACTGTTTTTT. It translates to CASSLAAGQAEKLFF.